The sequence of this T cell receptor beta chain was determined in a study of radiotherapy plus CTLA-4 blockade in lung cancer. The protocol was immunoSEQ multiplex PCR, while the TCRdb copy is restricted to in-frame clones and leaves out a portion. The sample has over 80,000 clones; about 83% are singletons. Germline CDR1 is MNHEY and CDR2 is SVGAGI. This CDR3 has 16 amino acids. V dropped 0 bases and J dropped 1 base, with 10 bases sitting between them. The sequence was obtained from a human donor with non-small cell lung cancer who had stable disease on radiotherapy plus ipilimumab. Sample: peripheral blood, taken from a patient treated with radiotherapy plus ipilimumab. The chain couples TRBV6-5 to TRBJ2-1; TRBD2 might be the D (5 bases). The DNA of the CDR3 is TGTGCCAGCAGTTACTCGAGGGCTAGGTCCTACAATGAGCAGTTCTTC. It specifies CASSYSRARSYNEQFF.